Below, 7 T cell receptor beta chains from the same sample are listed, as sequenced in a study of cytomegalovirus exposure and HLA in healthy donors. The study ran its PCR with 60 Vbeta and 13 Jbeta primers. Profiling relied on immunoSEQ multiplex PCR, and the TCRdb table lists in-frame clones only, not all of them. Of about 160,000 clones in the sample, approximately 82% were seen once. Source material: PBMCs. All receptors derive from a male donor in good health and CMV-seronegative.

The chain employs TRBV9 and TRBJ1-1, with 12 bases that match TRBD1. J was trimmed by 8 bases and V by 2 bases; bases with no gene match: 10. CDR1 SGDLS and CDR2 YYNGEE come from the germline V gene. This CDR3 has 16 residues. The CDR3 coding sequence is TGTGCCAGCAGCGTTGGGACAGGGGGCCGGGGTGGGGAAGCTTTCTTT. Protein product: CASSVGTGGRGGEAFF. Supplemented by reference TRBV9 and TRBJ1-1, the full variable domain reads DSGVTQTPKHLITATGQRVTLRCSPRSGDLSVYWYQQSLDQGLQFLIQYYNGEERAKGNILERFSAQQFPDLHSELNLSSLELGDSALYFCASSVGTGGRGGEAFFGQGTRLTVV.

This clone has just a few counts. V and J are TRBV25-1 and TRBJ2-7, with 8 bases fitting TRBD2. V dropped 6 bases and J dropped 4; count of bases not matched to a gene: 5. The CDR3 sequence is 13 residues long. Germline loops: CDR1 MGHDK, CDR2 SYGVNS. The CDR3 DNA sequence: TGTGCCAGCAGGCCAAGCGGGAGTTACGAGCAGTACTTC. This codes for CASRPSGSYEQYF.

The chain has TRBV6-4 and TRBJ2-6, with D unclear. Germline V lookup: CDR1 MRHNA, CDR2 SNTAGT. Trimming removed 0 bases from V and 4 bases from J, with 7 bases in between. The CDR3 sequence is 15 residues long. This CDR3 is CASSDSESGANVLTF. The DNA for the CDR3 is TGTGCCAGCAGTGACTCAGAGTCGGGGGCCAACGTCCTGACTTTC.

CDR3 amino acids: CASHPGLATGANVLTF. The CDR3 nucleotides are TGTGCCAGTCACCCGGGACTAGCAACTGGGGCCAACGTCCTGACTTTC. V usage is TRBV5-4 and J usage is TRBJ2-6; 9 positions agree with TRBD2. The CDR3 spans 16 residues. V lost 8 bases, J lost 2 bases, and 8 bases stayed unmatched. Germline loops: CDR1 SGHNT, CDR2 YYREEE (reference sequence).

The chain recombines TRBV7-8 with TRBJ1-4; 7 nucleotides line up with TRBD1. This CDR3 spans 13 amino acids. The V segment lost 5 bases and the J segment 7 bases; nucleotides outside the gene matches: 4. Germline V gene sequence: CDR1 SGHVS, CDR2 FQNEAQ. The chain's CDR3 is CASSAGTVEKLFF. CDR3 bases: TGTGCCAGCAGCGCAGGGACAGTTGAAAAACTGTTTTTT. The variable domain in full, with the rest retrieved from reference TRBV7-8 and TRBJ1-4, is GAGVSQSPRYKVAKRGQDVALRCDPISGHVSLFWYQQALGQGPEFLTYFQNEAQLDKSGLPSDRFFAERPEGSVSTLKIQRTQQEDSAVYLCASSAGTVEKLFFGSGTQLSVL.

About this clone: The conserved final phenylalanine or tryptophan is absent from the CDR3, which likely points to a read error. The CDR3 loop is CASSLISGSRKLGIHEQYL. DNA for the CDR3: TGTGCCAGCAGCCTAATTAGCGGGAGTAGAAAGTTGGGGATCCACGAGCAGTACTTA. The genes are TRBV7-8 and TRBJ2-7; TRBD2 matches 9 bases. Unmatched junction bases numbered 22, after V lost 5 bases and J lost 5 bases. The CDR3 has 19 residues. CDR1 is SGHVS and CDR2 is FQNEAQ in the germline V gene.

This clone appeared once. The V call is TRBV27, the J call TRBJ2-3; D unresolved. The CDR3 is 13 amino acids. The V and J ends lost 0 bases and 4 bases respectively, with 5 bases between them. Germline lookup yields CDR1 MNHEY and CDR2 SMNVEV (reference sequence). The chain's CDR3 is CASSLSYSDTQYF. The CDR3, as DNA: TGTGCCAGCAGTTTATCTTATTCAGATACGCAGTATTTT.